What follows are 13 T cell receptor beta chains derived from one specimen sequenced in a study of blood T cell repertoires in COVID-19. The data were produced by immunoSEQ multiplex PCR, yet TCRdb's version contains in-frame clones alone and is incomplete. The table has roughly 220,000 clones, 80% to 90% seen once. The material sequenced was PBMCs or T cells enriched from blood (not recorded which). Receptor source: a woman aged 45-59 years with acute COVID-19.

The chain has TRBV19 and TRBJ1-2; 7 nucleotides align to TRBD1. This CDR3 has 18 residues. From germline, CDR1 is LNHDA and CDR2 SQIVND (reference sequence). V shed 4 bases, J shed 2 bases, and the junction held 16 bases outside the gene matches. This chain's CDR3 is CASSTNGRRQGINYGYTF. Written as DNA, the CDR3 is TGTGCCAGTAGTACGAATGGGAGGAGACAGGGTATAAACTATGGCTACACCTTC.

The genes are TRBV4-1 and TRBJ2-2; TRBD2 is a possible D gene (6 bases). There are 16 residues in the CDR3. Germline loops: CDR1 MGHRA, CDR2 YSYEKL. The V end was cut by 1 base, the J end by 0 bases, with 9 bases between. The CDR3 loop reads CASSQVSGANTGELFF. DNA for the CDR3: TGCGCCAGCAGCCAAGTTAGCGGAGCGAACACCGGGGAGCTGTTTTTT.

The chain recombines TRBV5-6 with TRBJ2-7; D gene ambiguous. Trimming stripped 4 bases from V and 4 bases from J, with 12 bases between. In germline, CDR1 is SGHDT, CDR2 YYEEEE. This CDR3 has 13 amino acids. In DNA, the CDR3 is TGTGCCAGCAGCCTTGGTCGGTCATACGAGCAGTACTTC. Amino acid sequence: CASSLGRSYEQYF.

The V and J genes are TRBV18 and TRBJ2-3; 7 bases agree with TRBD2. This CDR3 has 15 amino acids. V was clipped by 2 bases and J by 0 bases; unmatched bases: 2. Germline V gives CDR1 KGHSH, CDR2 LQKENI. The CDR3 DNA sequence: TGTGCCAGCTCACCAAGCGGGGCTAGCACAGATACGCAGTATTTT. Translating it yields CASSPSGASTDTQYF.

The V gene is TRBV28, the J gene TRBJ2-5; 9 bases are shared with TRBD1. There are 14 residues in the CDR3. Germline lookup yields CDR1 MDHEN and CDR2 SYDVKM. V shed 4 bases and J 4 bases; nucleotides not matched to a gene: 4. The CDR3: CASSWGQGRETQYF. The CDR3 bases are TGTGCCAGCAGTTGGGGACAGGGACGAGAGACCCAGTACTTC.

This CDR3 is CASSRSRGTEAFF. The CDR3 nucleotides read TGTGCCAGCAGCCGTTCCAGGGGAACTGAAGCTTTCTTT. This chain uses TRBV7-6 with TRBJ1-1; a possible D gene is TRBD1 (6 bases). The V end was cut by 5 bases, the J end by 5 bases, with 12 bases between. There are 13 residues in the CDR3. Per germline, CDR1 SGHVS and CDR2 FNYEAQ. The variable domain in full, completed from reference TRBV7-6 and TRBJ1-1, reads GAGVSQSPRYKVTKRGQDVALRCDPISGHVSLYWYRQALGQGPEFLTYFNYEAQQDKSGLPNDRFSAERPEGSISTLTIQRTEQRDSAMYRCASSRSRGTEAFFGQGTRLTVV.

This clone was seen once. This chain connects TRBV27 to TRBJ2-7; 7 bases line up with TRBD1. Germline-derived CDR1 and CDR2 are MNHEY and SMNVEV (reference sequence). Germline trimming cut 2 bases from V and 3 bases from J; bases unmatched to any gene: 4. This CDR3 has 14 amino acids. This CDR3 is CASSLEGAFYEQYF. The DNA for the CDR3 is TGTGCCAGCAGTTTAGAGGGGGCCTTCTACGAGCAGTACTTC.

The genes are TRBV13 and TRBJ1-1; 10 nucleotides match TRBD1. The CDR3 extends over 17 amino acids. Germline V gene data show CDR1 as PRHDT and CDR2 as FYEKMQ (reference sequence). V lost 4 bases to trimming and J lost 3 bases; unmatched junction nucleotides: 11. The chain's CDR3 is CASSYQWGQGSYTEAFF. In DNA form, the CDR3 reads TGTGCCAGCAGCTACCAGTGGGGACAGGGGTCATACACTGAAGCTTTCTTT.

The rearrangement uses TRBV27 and TRBJ2-3; D is unresolved. The V gene lost 11 bases and the J gene lost 2 bases, with 17 bases spanning the gap. The CDR3 spans 14 residues. The germline gives CDR1 MNHEY, CDR2 SMNVEV (reference sequence). CDR3 residues: CARMKETFTDTQYF. The CDR3 nucleotides read TGTGCCCGAATGAAGGAGACGTTCACAGATACGCAGTATTTT.

The chain carries TRBV7-9 and TRBJ2-1; TRBD2 aligns across 13 bases. The CDR3 sequence is 16 residues long. Germline V lookup: CDR1 SEHNR, CDR2 FQNEAQ (reference sequence). J gave up 8 bases and V 4 bases, and 8 bases lay outside the gene matches. In nucleotides, the CDR3 is TGTGCCAGCAGCTCCCGGACTAGCGGGAGTCGAGATGAGCAGTTCTTC. Translated, it gives CASSSRTSGSRDEQFF.

The gene calls are TRBV5-5 and TRBJ1-2; TRBD1 aligns across 12 bases. V was pared by 4 bases and J by 3 bases, with 4 bases of the junction left unmatched. Germline-derived CDR1 and CDR2 are SGHKS and YYEKEE (reference sequence). CDR3 length: 15 residues. Here the CDR3 reads CASSAGQGAYYGYTF. The DNA for the CDR3 is TGTGCCAGCAGCGCGGGACAGGGGGCTTACTATGGCTACACCTTC.

V gene TRBV7-2 combines with J gene TRBJ1-2; unclear D gene. V dropped 4 bases and J dropped 1 base, with 4 bases sitting between them. There are 12 residues in the CDR3. CDR1 is SGHTA, CDR2 FQGNSA, per germline. CDR3 amino acids: CASSSYNYGYTF. The CDR3 DNA reads as TGTGCCAGCAGCTCCTATAACTATGGCTACACCTTC.

This sequence joins TRBV19 and TRBJ1-2; no reliable D call. V dropped 5 bases and J dropped 4 bases, with 14 bases sitting between them. This CDR3 comprises 14 residues. Germline CDR1 is LNHDA and CDR2 is SQIVND (reference sequence). CDR3 sequence: CASSRGLTFYGYTF. The CDR3 nucleotides are TGTGCCAGTAGTCGAGGACTGACTTTCTATGGCTACACCTTC.